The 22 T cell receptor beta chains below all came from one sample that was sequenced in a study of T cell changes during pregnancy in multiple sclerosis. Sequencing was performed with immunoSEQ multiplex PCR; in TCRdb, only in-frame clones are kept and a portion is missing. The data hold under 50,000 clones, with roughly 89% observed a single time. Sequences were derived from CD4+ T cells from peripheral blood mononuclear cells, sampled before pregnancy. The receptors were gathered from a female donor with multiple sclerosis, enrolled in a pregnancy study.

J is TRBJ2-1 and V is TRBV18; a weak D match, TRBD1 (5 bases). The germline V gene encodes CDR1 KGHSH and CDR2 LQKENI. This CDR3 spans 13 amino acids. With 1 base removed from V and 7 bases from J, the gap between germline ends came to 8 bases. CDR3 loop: CASSPRTQNEQFF. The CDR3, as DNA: TGTGCCAGCTCACCACGGACACAGAATGAGCAGTTCTTC.

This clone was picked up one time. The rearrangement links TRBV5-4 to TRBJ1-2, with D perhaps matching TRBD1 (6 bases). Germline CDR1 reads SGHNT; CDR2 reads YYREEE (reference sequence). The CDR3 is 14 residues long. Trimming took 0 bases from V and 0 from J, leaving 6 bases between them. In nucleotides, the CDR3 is TGTGCCAGCAGCTTGGGACAGGCTAACTATGGCTACACCTTC. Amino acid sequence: CASSLGQANYGYTF.

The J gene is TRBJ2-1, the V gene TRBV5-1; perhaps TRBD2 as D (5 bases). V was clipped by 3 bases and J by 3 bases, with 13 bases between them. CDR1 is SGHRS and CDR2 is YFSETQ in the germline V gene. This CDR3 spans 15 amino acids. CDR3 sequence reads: CASSWEPGSYNEQFF. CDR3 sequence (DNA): TGCGCCAGCAGCTGGGAACCGGGAAGCTACAATGAGCAGTTCTTC.

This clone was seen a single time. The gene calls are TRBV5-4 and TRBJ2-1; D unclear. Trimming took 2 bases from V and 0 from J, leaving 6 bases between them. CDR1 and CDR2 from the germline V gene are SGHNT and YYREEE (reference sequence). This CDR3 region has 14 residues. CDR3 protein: CASSFVSSYNEQFF. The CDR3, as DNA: TGTGCCAGCAGCTTTGTGAGCTCCTACAATGAGCAGTTCTTC.

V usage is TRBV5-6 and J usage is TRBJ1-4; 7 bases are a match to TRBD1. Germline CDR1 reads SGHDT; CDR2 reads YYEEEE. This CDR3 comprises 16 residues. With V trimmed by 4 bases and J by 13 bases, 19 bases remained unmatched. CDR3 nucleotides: TGTGCCAGCAGCCCGTTCCCGGGAGGGGGCCATGAGCGACTGTTTTTT. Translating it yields CASSPFPGGGHERLFF.

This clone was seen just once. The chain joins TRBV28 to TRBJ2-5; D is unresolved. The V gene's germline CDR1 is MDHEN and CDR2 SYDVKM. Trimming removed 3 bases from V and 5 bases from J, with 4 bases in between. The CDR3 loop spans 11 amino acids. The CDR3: CASSLGETQYF. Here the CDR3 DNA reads TGTGCCAGCAGTTTGGGCGAGACCCAGTACTTC.

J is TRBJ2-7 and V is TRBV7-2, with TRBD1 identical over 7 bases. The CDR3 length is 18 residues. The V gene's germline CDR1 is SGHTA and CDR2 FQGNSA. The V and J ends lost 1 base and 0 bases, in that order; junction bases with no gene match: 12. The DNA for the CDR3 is TGTGCCAGCAGCTTAGTACCCCCCGGGACAGTGAGCTCCTACGAGCAGTACTTC. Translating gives CASSLVPPGTVSSYEQYF. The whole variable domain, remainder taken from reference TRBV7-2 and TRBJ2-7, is GAGVSQSPSNKVTEKGKDVELRCDPISGHTALYWYRQSLGQGLEFLIYFQGNSAPDKSGLPSDRFSAERTGGSVSTLTIQRTQQEDSAVYLCASSLVPPGTVSSYEQYFGPGTRLTVT.

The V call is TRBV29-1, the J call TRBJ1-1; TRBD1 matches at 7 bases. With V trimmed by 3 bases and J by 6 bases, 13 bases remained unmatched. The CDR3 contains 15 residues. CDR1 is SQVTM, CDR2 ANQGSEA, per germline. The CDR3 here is CSVEYRDRTRAEAFF. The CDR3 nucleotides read TGCAGCGTTGAGTACCGGGACAGAACTCGGGCTGAAGCTTTCTTT.

The CDR3 DNA sequence: TGTGCCAGCAGACAGGACGGATTGGGAAACCAAGCTTTCTTT. It encodes CASRQDGLGNQAFF. V and J are TRBV6-5 and TRBJ1-1; TRBD1 is a possible D gene (5 bases). The CDR3 has 14 residues. Looked up from germline, CDR1 is MNHEY and CDR2 is SVGAGI. V lost 6 bases and J 9 bases, leaving 20 bases between the germline ends.

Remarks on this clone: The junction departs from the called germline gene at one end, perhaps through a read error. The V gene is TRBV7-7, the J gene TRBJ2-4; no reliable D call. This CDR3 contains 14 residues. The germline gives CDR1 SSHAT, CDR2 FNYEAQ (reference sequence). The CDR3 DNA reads TGTGCTAGCAGCTTAGGAGTTGGTAGTAACATTCAGTACTTC. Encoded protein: CASSLGVGSNIQYF.

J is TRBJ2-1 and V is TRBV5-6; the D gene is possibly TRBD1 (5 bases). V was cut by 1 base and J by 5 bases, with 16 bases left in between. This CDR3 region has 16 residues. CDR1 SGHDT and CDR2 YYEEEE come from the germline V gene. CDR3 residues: CASSLWISTANNEQFF. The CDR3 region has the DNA TGTGCCAGCAGCTTGTGGATTTCGACAGCGAACAATGAGCAGTTCTTC. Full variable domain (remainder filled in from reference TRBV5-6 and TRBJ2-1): DAGVTQSPTHLIKTRGQQVTLRCSPKSGHDTVSWYQQALGQGPQFIFQYYEEEERQRGNFPDRFSGHQFPNYSSELNVNALLLGDSALYLCASSLWISTANNEQFFGPGTRLTVL.

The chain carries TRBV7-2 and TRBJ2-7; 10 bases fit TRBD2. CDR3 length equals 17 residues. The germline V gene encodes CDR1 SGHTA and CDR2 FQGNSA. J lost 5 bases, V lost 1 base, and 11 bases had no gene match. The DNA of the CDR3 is TGTGCCAGCAGCTTAGATGAGAGCGGGGGGGTCCCCGACGAGCAGTACTTC. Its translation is CASSLDESGGVPDEQYF.

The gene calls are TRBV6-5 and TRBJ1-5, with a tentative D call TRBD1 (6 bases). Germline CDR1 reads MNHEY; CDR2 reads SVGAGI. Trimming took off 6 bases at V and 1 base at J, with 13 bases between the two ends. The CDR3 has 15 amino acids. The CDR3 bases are TGTGCCAGCAGGCGCGACAGGATAAGCAATCAGCCCCAGCATTTT. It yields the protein CASRRDRISNQPQHF.

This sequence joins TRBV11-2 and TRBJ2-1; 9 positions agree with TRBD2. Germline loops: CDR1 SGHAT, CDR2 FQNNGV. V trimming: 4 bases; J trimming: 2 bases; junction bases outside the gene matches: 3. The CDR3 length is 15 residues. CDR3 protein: CASSSGLAAYNEQFF. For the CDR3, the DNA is TGTGCCAGCAGCTCGGGACTAGCAGCCTACAATGAGCAGTTCTTC.

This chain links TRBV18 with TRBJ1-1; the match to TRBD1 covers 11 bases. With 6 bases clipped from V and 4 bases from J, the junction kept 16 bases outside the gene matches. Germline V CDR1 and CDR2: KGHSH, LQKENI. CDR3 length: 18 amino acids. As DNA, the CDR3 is TGTGCCAGCTCGAAACAAGCAGCCGGACAGGGGGCTGTCACTGAAGCTTTCTTT. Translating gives CASSKQAAGQGAVTEAFF.

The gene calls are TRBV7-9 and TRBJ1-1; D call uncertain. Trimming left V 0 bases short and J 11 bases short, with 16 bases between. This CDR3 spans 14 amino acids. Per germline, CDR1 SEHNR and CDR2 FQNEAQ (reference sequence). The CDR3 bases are TGTGCCAGCAGCTTAGCTTATACGACACCGTCGGCTTTCTTT. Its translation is CASSLAYTTPSAFF.

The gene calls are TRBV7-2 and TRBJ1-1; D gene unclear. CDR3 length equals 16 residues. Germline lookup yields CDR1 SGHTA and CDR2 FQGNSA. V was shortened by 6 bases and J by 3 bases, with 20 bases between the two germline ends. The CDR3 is CASRNGDRWLDTEAFF. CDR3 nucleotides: TGTGCCAGCAGAAACGGAGACCGATGGTTGGACACTGAAGCTTTCTTT.

The CDR3 nucleotides read TGCGCCAGCAGCTTGGCCGGGACAGGGCAAGAAAAACTGTTTTTT. Protein sequence: CASSLAGTGQEKLFF. V and J are TRBV5-1 and TRBJ1-4; 9 bases are shared with TRBD1. The CDR3 runs to 15 residues. Trimming cost V 0 bases and J 8 bases; bases outside gene matches: 5. CDR1 and CDR2 (germline): SGHRS, YFSETQ.

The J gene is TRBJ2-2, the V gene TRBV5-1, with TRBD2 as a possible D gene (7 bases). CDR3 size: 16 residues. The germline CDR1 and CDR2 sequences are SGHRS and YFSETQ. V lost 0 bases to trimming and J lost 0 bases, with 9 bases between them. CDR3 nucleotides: TGCGCCAGCAGCTTGGCCGGGGGGCCGAACACCGGGGAGCTGTTTTTT. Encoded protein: CASSLAGGPNTGELFF. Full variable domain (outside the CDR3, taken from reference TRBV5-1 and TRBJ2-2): KAGVTQTPRYLIKTRGQQVTLSCSPISGHRSVSWYQQTPGQGLQFLFEYFSETQRNKGNFPGRFSGRQFSNSRSEMNVSTLELGDSALYLCASSLAGGPNTGELFFGEGSRLTVL.

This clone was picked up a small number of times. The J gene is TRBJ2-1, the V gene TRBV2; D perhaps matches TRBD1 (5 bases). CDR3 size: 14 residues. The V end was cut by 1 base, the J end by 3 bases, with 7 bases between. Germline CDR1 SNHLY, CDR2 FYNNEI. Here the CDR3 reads CASSEEGLYNEQFF. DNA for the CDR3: TGTGCCAGCAGTGAAGAGGGGCTCTACAATGAGCAGTTCTTC. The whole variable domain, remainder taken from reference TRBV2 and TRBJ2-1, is EPEVTQTPSHQVTQMGQEVILRCVPISNHLYFYWYRQILGQKVEFLVSFYNNEISEKSEIFDDQFSVERPDGSNFTLKIRSTKLEDSAMYFCASSEEGLYNEQFFGPGTRLTVL.

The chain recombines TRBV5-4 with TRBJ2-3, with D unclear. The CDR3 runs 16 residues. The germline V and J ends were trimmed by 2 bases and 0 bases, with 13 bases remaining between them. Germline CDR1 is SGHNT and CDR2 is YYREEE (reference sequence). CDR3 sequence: CASSFKYDTSTDTQYF. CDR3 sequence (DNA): TGTGCCAGCAGCTTCAAGTACGATACTAGCACAGATACGCAGTATTTT.

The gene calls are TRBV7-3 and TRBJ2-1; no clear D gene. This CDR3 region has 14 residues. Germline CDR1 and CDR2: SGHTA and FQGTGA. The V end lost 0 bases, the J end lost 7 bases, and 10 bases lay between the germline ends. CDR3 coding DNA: TGTGCCAGCAGCTTAACCTTCGCAGGAAATGAGCAGTTCTTC. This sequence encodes CASSLTFAGNEQFF.